This T cell receptor beta chain was sequenced in a study of Ad26.COV2.S vaccination and SARS-CoV-2 variants. Study conclusions and caveats: The TCR-based breadth and depth measures might underestimate overall T cell responses.

The table came from immunoSEQ multiplex PCR; TCRdb's copy has only in-frame clones and leaves some out. The data contain approximately 420,000 clones, roughly 88% of them singletons. As for treatment: over 15 received Ad26.COV2.S at low or high dose, single or two shots; about 5 received placebo; per-sample allocation not given. Repertoires come from day 63 after the first vaccine or placebo injection. With respect to this clone: Its antigen is undetermined.

The sample here was peripheral blood, taken in a trial of Ad26.COV2.S vaccine versus placebo. The sequence came from a person aged 18-60 years who received the Ad26.COV2.S COVID-19 vaccine or a placebo.

CDR3 DNA sequence: TGCGCCAGCAGCTTAAAGGGGACGGGGGCTGGCTACACCTTC. Its translation is CASSLKGTGAGYTF. The genes are TRBV5-1 and TRBJ1-2; the D gene is possibly TRBD1 (6 bases). V dropped 2 bases and J dropped 7 bases, with 15 bases sitting between them. Germline CDR1 SGHRS, CDR2 YFSETQ. The CDR3 runs 14 residues. The whole variable domain, filled in from reference TRBV5-1 and TRBJ1-2, reads KAGVTQTPRYLIKTRGQQVTLSCSPISGHRSVSWYQQTPGQGLQFLFEYFSETQRNKGNFPGRFSGRQFSNSRSEMNVSTLELGDSALYLCASSLKGTGAGYTFGSGTRLTVV.